The 15 T cell receptor beta chains listed next were all sequenced from one sample in a study of blood T cells in healthy people across ages. Primed by a sample-barcoded 5' primer and a J-beta primer mix, a second PCR proceeded for 7 to 11 cycles. Each CDR3 protein gets one entry after TCRdb re-called the 5' RACE reads with MiXCR. The sample shows 850,000 to 950,000 distinct CDR3 sequences, under 35% of them seen only once. Sequencing input: blood. The receptors come from a woman of 80 years or more in good health.

The V gene is TRBV7-9, the J gene TRBJ2-1, with no clear D. TRBJ2-7 explains the end of the DNA better; the J call may be wrong. The germline V gene encodes CDR1 SEHNR and CDR2 FQNEAQ (reference sequence). The CDR3 length is 15 residues. In DNA, the CDR3 is TGTGCCAGCAGCGTAACAGCAACCTTCTACAATGAGCAGTACTTC. It specifies CASSVTATFYNEQYF.

CDR3: CASSRTDNYGYTF. CDR3 DNA sequence: TGCGCCAGCAGTCGGACAGATAACTATGGCTACACCTTC. The rearrangement uses TRBV5-1 and TRBJ1-2, with a tentative D call TRBD1 (6 bases). The V gene's germline CDR1 is SGHRS and CDR2 YFSETQ. V was clipped by 5 bases and J by 1 base, with 9 bases between them. The CDR3 spans 13 residues.

This clonotype was seen many times. V is TRBV5-1 and J is TRBJ2-7, with D perhaps TRBD1 (5 bases). Trimming took 5 bases from V and 1 from J, leaving 19 bases between them. The CDR3 is made up of 16 amino acids. Germline CDR1 SGHRS, CDR2 YFSETQ. DNA of the CDR3: TGCGCCAGCAGTCGAGGTTTACAGGTACTATCCTACGAGCAGTACTTC. It translates to CASSRGLQVLSYEQYF.

In this sample, this clonotype turned up many times. The chain has TRBV24-1 and TRBJ2-3; 9 bases agree with TRBD1. This CDR3 region has 15 residues. J was trimmed by 2 bases and V by 5 bases; bases with no gene match: 4. CDR1 and CDR2 (germline): KGHDR, SFDVKD. CDR3 DNA: TGTGCCACCAGTGGTGGGACAGGGAACACAGATACGCAGTATTTT. This codes for CATSGGTGNTDTQYF.

This clonotype was detected ten times or more. CDR3 loop: CATSDQGAPSTDTQYF. CDR3 in DNA: TGTGCCACCAGTGACCAGGGAGCTCCGAGCACAGATACGCAGTATTTT. The rearrangement joins TRBV24-1 to TRBJ2-3; either TRBD1 or TRBD2 may fit D (5 bases each). The V and J ends lost 4 bases and 0 bases respectively, with 13 bases between them. Germline CDR1 and CDR2: KGHDR and SFDVKD. The CDR3 has 16 residues.

This clonotype was recorded at least ten times. The rearrangement links TRBV20-1 to TRBJ2-1; 11 nucleotides match TRBD2. This CDR3 contains 14 residues. V lost 3 bases and J lost 2; bases outside the gene matches: 0. Germline assignment: CDR1 DFQATT and CDR2 SNEGSKA (reference sequence). Here the CDR3 reads CSASSGGAYNEQFF. The CDR3 nucleotides are TGCAGTGCTAGTAGCGGGGGGGCCTACAATGAGCAGTTCTTC.

In regard to this clonotype: Given the absence of the conserved phenylalanine or tryptophan at the CDR3 end, a read error is likely. The V gene is TRBV2, the J gene TRBJ1-5, with D tentatively TRBD1 (5 bases). Germline-derived CDR1 and CDR2 are SNHLY and FYNNEI. V was cut by 4 bases and J by 0 bases, with 10 bases left in between. The CDR3 is made up of 15 amino acids. CDR3: CASSGQPDSNQPQHC. The CDR3 nucleotides are TGTGCCAGCAGTGGACAGCCCGATAGCAATCAGCCCCAGCATTGT.

The chain has TRBV30 and TRBJ2-1; D ambiguous. This CDR3 is built from 13 residues. Trimming shortened V by 4 bases and J by 7 bases, and 14 bases separated the two germline ends. CDR1 is GTSNPN and CDR2 is SVGIG in the germline V gene (reference sequence). Here the CDR3 reads CAWKSGILNEQFF. The CDR3 coding sequence is TGTGCCTGGAAGTCGGGTATTTTAAATGAGCAGTTCTTC. Using reference TRBV30 and TRBJ2-1 for the parts outside the CDR3, the full variable domain is SQTIHQWPATLVQPVGSPLSLECTVEGTSNPNLYWYRQAAGRGLQLLFYSVGIGQISSEVPQNLSASRPQDRQFILSSKKLLLSDSGFYLCAWKSGILNEQFFGPGTRLTVL.

The chain uses TRBV27 and TRBJ2-3; 9 nucleotides agree with TRBD2. Trimming at V came to 6 bases and at J to 3 bases, leaving 10 bases not matched to a gene. The CDR3 is 16 residues long. Germline CDR1 and CDR2: MNHEY and SMNVEV (reference sequence). CDR3 DNA: TGTGCCAGCAGCCCCGAGGGTAGCGGGAGAACAGATACGCAGTATTTT. The encoded protein is CASSPEGSGRTDTQYF.

The chain joins TRBV6-2 or TRBV6-3 to TRBJ1-4; 7 bases align to TRBD1. The J segment lost 3 bases and the V segment lost 6 bases, leaving 7 bases of the junction unmatched. The CDR3 extends over 15 amino acids. Per the germline V gene, CDR1 is MNHEY and CDR2 is SVGEGT. CDR3 sequence (DNA): TGTGCCAGCAGCACCCGACAGGGACCTAATGAAAAACTGTTTTTT. It specifies CASSTRQGPNEKLFF.

The chain employs TRBV4-2 and TRBJ2-5; D possibly corresponds to TRBD2 (6 bases). The end of the DNA aligns better with TRBJ2-7, so the J call may be wrong. The germline gives CDR1 LGHNA, CDR2 YNFKEQ. The CDR3 covers 15 residues. The CDR3 loop reads CASSPSTRTAYEQYF. For the CDR3, the DNA is TGTGCCAGCAGCCCCTCGACTAGGACGGCCTACGAGCAGTACTTC.

The table lists this clonotype with a count of one. This sequence may be a read error, since a much larger clone differs from it by one base. This rearrangement joins TRBV11-2 to TRBJ2-1; D gene unclear. The germline V gene has CDR1 SGHAT and CDR2 FQNNGV. The CDR3 is made up of 14 amino acids. The CDR3 sequence: CVSSRSQAMNEQFF. The CDR3 DNA sequence: TGTGTCAGCAGCCGGTCCCAGGCTATGAATGAGCAGTTCTTC.

This clonotype was seen at least ten times. This sequence joins TRBV5-1 and TRBJ2-1; TRBD1 matches 9 bases. Germline V CDR1 and CDR2: SGHRS, YFSETQ. J gave up 5 bases and V 0 bases, and 12 bases lay outside the gene matches. The CDR3 contains 18 residues. The CDR3 nucleotides are TGCGCCAGCAGCTTGGACAGGGGGCTACCCTACCTCAACAATGAGCAGTTCTTC. This translates into CASSLDRGLPYLNNEQFF.

This clonotype was picked up many times. The chain combines TRBV10-3 with TRBJ2-4; 7 bases fit TRBD2. V lost 4 bases, J lost 1 base, and 13 bases stayed unmatched. The CDR3 runs 18 residues. Germline CDR1 is ENHRY and CDR2 is SYGVKD. As DNA, the CDR3 is TGTGCCATCAGTGTGGGAAGGGAAGGTAGCGGGGCCAAAAACATTCAGTACTTC. Residues: CAISVGREGSGAKNIQYF.

As concerns this clonotype: A much larger clone differs from this one at a single base, so this may be a read error. The rearrangement uses TRBV20-1 and TRBJ2-1; no clear D gene. CDR1 DFQATT and CDR2 SNEGSKA come from the germline V gene (reference sequence). Deletions cut 4 bases from V and 5 bases from J, with 9 bases between. The CDR3 contains 12 residues. The CDR3 DNA follows: TGCAGTGCTACACATAGAGACAATGAGCAGTTCTTC. Amino acids: CSATHRDNEQFF.